This TCR beta chain was sequenced in a study of T cell repertoires in cytomegalovirus infection. Using its own MiXCR run on the reads, TCRdb lists one record per CDR3 protein. This sample has 500,000 or so distinct CDR3 sequences, with 16% found just once. The specimen sequenced was CD8+ T cells from PBMCs. The receptor was derived from a human donor in good health (CMV status not recorded). Some clones in this sample may be carry-over from other donors' samples.

This CDR3 is CAWSGSQGPSYEQYF. For the CDR3, the DNA is TGTGCCTGGAGTGGGAGCCAGGGCCCCTCCTACGAGCAGTACTTC. The chain has TRBV30 and TRBJ2-7, with D tentatively TRBD1 (5 bases). CDR3 length equals 15 residues. Trimming took 1 base from V and 0 from J, leaving 13 bases between them. Germline-derived CDR1 and CDR2 are GTSNPN and SVGIG (reference sequence).